A single sample is the source of the 12 T cell receptor beta chains below, sequenced in a study of blood T cell repertoires in COVID-19. This table comes from immunoSEQ multiplex PCR, and its TCRdb copy is limited to in-frame clones, with some not included. The table has some 260,000 clones, about 88% seen once. The sequenced sample consisted of peripheral blood. These receptors were taken from a woman between 35 and 50 years old who had recovered from COVID-19.

The gene calls are TRBV11-3 and TRBJ2-3; no definite D call. Trimming pared 5 bases from V and 2 bases from J, leaving 5 bases between. There are 12 residues in the CDR3. Germline CDR1 reads SGHNT; CDR2 reads YENEEA. This CDR3 is CASSPDTDTQYF. CDR3 nucleotides: TGTGCCAGCAGCCCAGACACAGATACGCAGTATTTT.

This clone came up a few times. The CDR3 loop is CASSRGARTLNYGYTF. DNA for the CDR3: TGTGCCAGCAGCCGGGGGGCCCGTACCCTTAACTATGGCTACACCTTC. The genes are TRBV7-2 and TRBJ1-2; tentative D call: TRBD1 (6 bases). Trimming shortened V by 5 bases and J by 1 base, and 17 bases separated the two germline ends. Germline CDR1 and CDR2: SGHTA and FQGNSA. This CDR3 has 16 residues.

This chain joins TRBV19 and TRBJ1-5; perhaps TRBD1 as D (5 bases). V was cut by 3 bases and J by 4 bases, with 13 bases left in between. CDR3 length equals 15 residues. CDR1 and CDR2 from the germline V gene are LNHDA and SQIVND (reference sequence). CDR3 bases: TGTGCCAGTAGTATTTTGGGGCAGCTTAATCAGCCCCAGCATTTT. Its protein product is CASSILGQLNQPQHF. Full variable domain (missing parts from reference TRBV19 and TRBJ1-5): DGGITQSPKYLFRKEGQNVTLSCEQNLNHDAMYWYRQDPGQGLRLIYYSQIVNDFQKGDIAEGYSVSREKKESFPLTVTSAQKNPTAFYLCASSILGQLNQPQHFGDGTRLSIL.

This rearrangement joins TRBV7-2 to TRBJ1-2; 7 nucleotides agree with TRBD1. This CDR3 region has 15 residues. V lost 0 bases and J lost 6; bases outside the gene matches: 7. Per germline, CDR1 SGHTA and CDR2 FQGNSA. DNA for the CDR3: TGTGCCAGCAGCTTAGCATCAAACAGGGGTGATGGCTACACCTTC. This encodes CASSLASNRGDGYTF.

The chain has TRBV5-4 and TRBJ1-1; weak D call: TRBD1 (6 bases). Trimming shortened V by 4 bases and J by 1 base, and 11 bases separated the two germline ends. The length of the CDR3 is 14 residues. Per germline, CDR1 SGHNT and CDR2 YYREEE (reference sequence). CDR3 coding DNA: TGTGCCAGCAGCCAGGGACAACCGAACACTGAAGCTTTCTTT. It codes for CASSQGQPNTEAFF.

This clone was found a few times. V usage is TRBV3-1 (or the pseudogene TRBV3-2) and J usage is TRBJ1-1; weak D call: TRBD1 (5 bases). The ends were cut back, 3 bases at V and 1 base at J, with 9 bases in the middle. Germline V gene sequence: CDR1 LGHDT, CDR2 YNNKEL (reference sequence). This CDR3 comprises 14 residues. DNA of the CDR3: TGTGCCAGCAGCCAGGCAGGGAAGAACACTGAAGCTTTCTTT. Translated, it gives CASSQAGKNTEAFF.

The chain carries TRBV20-1 and TRBJ2-7; TRBD2 aligns across 8 bases. The CDR3 runs to 11 residues. Germline CDR1 is DFQATT and CDR2 is SNEGSKA (reference sequence). The CDR3 loop is CSGTSLHEQYF. The CDR3 region has the DNA TGCAGCGGGACTAGTCTTCACGAGCAGTACTTC.

This chain connects TRBV9 to TRBJ1-1; D gene ambiguous. Germline lookup yields CDR1 SGDLS and CDR2 YYNGEE. V was shortened by 2 bases and J by 0 bases, with 11 bases between the two germline ends. The CDR3 runs 15 residues. CDR3 amino acids: CASSVGDKLNTEAFF. Here the CDR3 DNA reads TGTGCCAGCAGCGTGGGAGATAAGCTGAACACTGAAGCTTTCTTT.

The gene calls are TRBV7-2 and TRBJ1-6, with D unresolved. The CDR3 contains 12 residues. Germline CDR1 reads SGHTA; CDR2 reads FQGNSA. V lost 3 bases and J 9 bases, leaving 6 bases between the germline ends. Written as DNA, the CDR3 is TGTGCCAGCAGCTTTCGGGGTTCACCCCTCCACTTT. Protein sequence: CASSFRGSPLHF.

The chain links TRBV5-5 to TRBJ1-1; D unclear. Trimming took off 5 bases at V and 5 bases at J, with 7 bases between the two ends. This CDR3 region has 11 residues. Germline V gene sequence: CDR1 SGHKS, CDR2 YYEKEE (reference sequence). The CDR3 protein is CASRSGTEAFF. The CDR3 DNA is TGTGCCAGCAGGTCGGGGACTGAAGCTTTCTTT. Full variable domain (remainder filled in from reference TRBV5-5 and TRBJ1-1): DAGVTQSPTHLIKTRGQQVTLRCSPISGHKSVSWYQQVLGQGPQFIFQYYEKEERGRGNFPDRFSARQFPNYSSELNVNALLLGDSALYLCASRSGTEAFFGQGTRLTVV.

The chain is built from TRBV13 and TRBJ2-3, with 11 bases fitting TRBD2. Germline loops: CDR1 PRHDT, CDR2 FYEKMQ (reference sequence). The junction had 1 base not matched to a gene; V was cut back by 5 bases and J by 6 bases. The CDR3 covers 13 residues. CDR3 sequence: CASSPSGRDTQYF. CDR3 in DNA: TGTGCCAGCAGCCCTAGCGGGAGGGATACGCAGTATTTT. Looking up the rest from reference TRBV13 and TRBJ2-3 gives the full variable domain: AAGVIQSPRHLIKEKRETATLKCYPIPRHDTVYWYQQGPGQDPQFLISFYEKMQSDKGSIPDRFSAQQFSDYHSELNMSSLELGDSALYFCASSPSGRDTQYFGPGTRLTVL.

The rearrangement uses TRBV5-1 and TRBJ2-2; 10 bases are a match to TRBD1. The ends lost 4 bases at V and 6 bases at J; junction bases unmatched: 6. The CDR3 extends over 15 amino acids. Germline CDR1 and CDR2: SGHRS and YFSETQ. The CDR3 DNA reads as TGCGCCAGCAGCCAGGACAGGGGGGTAGCCGGGGAGCTGTTTTTT. Translated, it gives CASSQDRGVAGELFF.